The next 26 T cell receptor beta chains were all read from a single sample in a study of cytomegalovirus exposure and HLA in healthy donors. Using immunoSEQ multiplex PCR, the repertoire was profiled, and TCRdb retains in-frame clones only, with some absent. The table lists 130,000 or so clones, 85% of them singletons. Sequenced: PBMCs. The receptor set was obtained from a woman in her twenties or thirties in good health and CMV-seronegative.

The rearrangement links TRBV10-3 to TRBJ2-7; TRBD1 matches 8 bases. This CDR3 is 16 amino acids long. Trimming removed 3 bases from V and 0 bases from J; junction bases left unmatched: 7. The germline V gene has CDR1 ENHRY and CDR2 SYGVKD. The CDR3 protein is CAISERQGITSYEQYF. CDR3 in DNA: TGTGCCATCAGTGAAAGACAGGGGATAACCTCCTACGAGCAGTACTTC.

The genes are TRBV5-4 and TRBJ1-1, with a tentative D call TRBD1 (6 bases). The CDR3 contains 18 residues. Germline CDR1 and CDR2: SGHNT and YYREEE (reference sequence). Between the trimmed V and J ends, which lost 3 bases and 0 bases, there was a span of 21 bases. The CDR3 coding sequence is TGTGCCAGCAGCTCTGGACAGCCCCCAGGATCCATGAACACTGAAGCTTTCTTT. Amino acids: CASSSGQPPGSMNTEAFF.

This chain links TRBV5-1 with TRBJ2-1; 9 nucleotides agree with TRBD1. The germline V gene has CDR1 SGHRS and CDR2 YFSETQ. The J segment lost 7 bases and the V segment lost 2 bases, leaving 10 bases of the junction unmatched. The CDR3 runs 16 residues. The CDR3 loop is CASSFGPGTGMNEQFF. Written as DNA, the CDR3 is TGCGCCAGCAGCTTCGGCCCGGGGACAGGGATGAATGAGCAGTTCTTC.

The chain couples TRBV5-4 to TRBJ2-2; 13 nucleotides agree with TRBD2. CDR1 and CDR2 from the germline V gene are SGHNT and YYREEE (reference sequence). The CDR3 is 17 residues long. The V segment lost 4 bases and the J segment 0 bases; nucleotides outside the gene matches: 3. The CDR3 loop is CASSVGLAGANTGELFF. CDR3 nucleotide sequence: TGTGCCAGCAGCGTCGGACTAGCGGGGGCGAACACCGGGGAGCTGTTTTTT.

This clone was seen a handful of times. V gene TRBV18 combines with J gene TRBJ1-2; weak D call: TRBD1 (5 bases). There are 12 residues in the CDR3. Germline-derived CDR1 and CDR2 are KGHSH and LQKENI. The V end was cut by 4 bases, the J end by 3 bases, with 6 bases between. The DNA of the CDR3 is TGTGCCAGCTCACTCAGGGACTATGGCTACACCTTC. Its protein is CASSLRDYGYTF. The whole variable domain, filled in from reference TRBV18 and TRBJ1-2, reads NAGVMQNPRHLVRRRGQEARLRCSPMKGHSHVYWYRQLPEEGLKFMVYLQKENIIDESGMPKERFSAEFPKEGPSILRIQQVVRGDSAAYFCASSLRDYGYTFGSGTRLTVV.

The V and J genes are TRBV19 and TRBJ1-1, with D uncertain. The ends were cut back, 3 bases at V and 5 bases at J, with 10 bases in the middle. This CDR3 is 13 amino acids long. The germline V gene has CDR1 LNHDA and CDR2 SQIVND (reference sequence). CDR3 region: CASSMTGRTEAFF. In DNA form, the CDR3 reads TGTGCCAGTAGTATGACGGGGAGGACTGAAGCTTTCTTT.

The chain carries TRBV5-1 and TRBJ2-4; 9 positions match TRBD1. The V segment lost 0 bases and the J segment 2 bases; nucleotides outside the gene matches: 6. In germline, CDR1 is SGHRS, CDR2 YFSETQ. The CDR3 totals 17 residues. DNA for the CDR3: TGCGCCAGCAGCTTGGCAAGGGACAGGGAGACCAAAAACATTCAGTACTTC. Encoded protein: CASSLARDRETKNIQYF. The full variable domain, completed using reference TRBV5-1 and TRBJ2-4, is KAGVTQTPRYLIKTRGQQVTLSCSPISGHRSVSWYQQTPGQGLQFLFEYFSETQRNKGNFPGRFSGRQFSNSRSEMNVSTLELGDSALYLCASSLARDRETKNIQYFGAGTRLSVL.

This chain links TRBV9 with TRBJ2-1; 7 nucleotides line up with TRBD1. The CDR3 contains 14 residues. V lost 3 bases, J lost 2 bases, and 2 bases stayed unmatched. The germline V gene encodes CDR1 SGDLS and CDR2 YYNGEE. The CDR3 nucleotides read TGTGCCAGCAGCGGGGACAGCCCCTACAATGAGCAGTTCTTC. Translated, it gives CASSGDSPYNEQFF.

The rearrangement uses TRBV5-5 and TRBJ1-6; 8 bases line up with TRBD1. V dropped 4 bases and J dropped 8; count of bases not matched to a gene: 8. The germline V gene has CDR1 SGHKS and CDR2 YYEKEE (reference sequence). The CDR3 totals 15 residues. CDR3 in amino acids: CASSTGTGVYSPLHF. In DNA, the CDR3 is TGTGCCAGCAGCACCGGGACAGGAGTGTATTCACCCCTCCACTTT.

The chain combines TRBV28 with TRBJ2-4; D might be TRBD2 (7 bases). Trimming cost V 6 bases and J 6 bases, with 15 bases left between them. This CDR3 has 14 residues. Germline CDR1 MDHEN, CDR2 SYDVKM. The CDR3 region has the DNA TGTGCCAGCAGCAGAGAAGGGGGGGTAAACATTCAGTACTTC. This sequence encodes CASSREGGVNIQYF. The full variable domain, completed using reference TRBV28 and TRBJ2-4, is DVKVTQSSRYLVKRTGEKVFLECVQDMDHENMFWYRQDPGLGLRLIYFSYDVKMKEKGDIPEGYSVSREKKERFSLILESASTNQTSMYLCASSREGGVNIQYFGAGTRLSVL.

V usage is TRBV6-5 and J usage is TRBJ2-5, with TRBD1 matching 8 bases. V was clipped by 0 bases and J by 5 bases; unmatched bases: 5. Germline V CDR1 and CDR2: MNHEY, SVGAGI. The CDR3 runs to 15 residues. CDR3 residues: CASSYSRTGGETQYF. CDR3 sequence (DNA): TGTGCCAGCAGTTACTCGAGAACAGGGGGGGAGACCCAGTACTTC.

For this clone: Other DNA sequences from this sample encode an identical CDR3 as well. The rearrangement joins TRBV7-2 to TRBJ1-5, with D possibly TRBD1 on 6 matching bases. The CDR3 is 14 residues long. The V end was cut by 1 base, the J end by 4 bases, with 8 bases between. Germline V gene data show CDR1 as SGHTA and CDR2 as FQGNSA. The CDR3 DNA sequence: TGTGCCAGCAGCTTAGGCAGGGGAAATCAGCCCCAGCATTTT. Amino acids: CASSLGRGNQPQHF.

The chain combines TRBV7-9 with TRBJ2-7; 10 bases align to TRBD2. Germline-derived CDR1 and CDR2 are SEHNR and FQNEAQ (reference sequence). The CDR3 contains 14 residues. V trimming: 6 bases; J trimming: 3 bases; junction bases outside the gene matches: 5. Here the CDR3 DNA reads TGTGCCAGCAGAAGCGGACTAGCGGTCTACGAGCAGTACTTC. This encodes CASRSGLAVYEQYF.

This rearrangement joins TRBV5-5 to TRBJ2-2; 7 bases map to TRBD1. From germline, CDR1 is SGHKS and CDR2 YYEKEE (reference sequence). The CDR3 spans 16 residues. The J segment lost 3 bases and the V segment lost 2 bases, leaving 7 bases of the junction unmatched. The DNA of the CDR3 is TGTGCCAGCAGCTTTGTGTCAGGGGGTTACACCGGGGAGCTGTTTTTT. Residues: CASSFVSGGYTGELFF. Full variable domain (rest looked up from reference TRBV5-5 and TRBJ2-2): DAGVTQSPTHLIKTRGQQVTLRCSPISGHKSVSWYQQVLGQGPQFIFQYYEKEERGRGNFPDRFSARQFPNYSSELNVNALLLGDSALYLCASSFVSGGYTGELFFGEGSRLTVL.

This clone was counted a single time. CDR3: CASSLQPDSGNTIYF. CDR3 in DNA: TGTGCCAGCAGTCTACAGCCAGACTCTGGAAACACCATATATTTT. This chain links TRBV28 with TRBJ1-3; D is uncertain. Germline CDR1 MDHEN, CDR2 SYDVKM. The CDR3 runs to 15 residues. V was cut by 5 bases and J by 0 bases, with 11 bases left in between.

The CDR3 here is CSVVAGRNEQFF. CDR3 DNA: TGCAGCGTTGTAGCTGGAAGGAATGAGCAGTTCTTC. This chain uses TRBV29-1 with TRBJ2-1, with D unresolved. The CDR3 consists of 12 residues. The ends were cut back, 4 bases at V and 7 bases at J, with 11 bases in the middle. Germline loops: CDR1 SQVTM, CDR2 ANQGSEA.

This chain connects TRBV11-2 to TRBJ2-3; 12 bases agree with TRBD2. With V trimmed by 5 bases and J by 2 bases, 11 bases remained unmatched. From germline, CDR1 is SGHAT and CDR2 FQNNGV. This CDR3 spans 18 amino acids. Here the CDR3 reads CASSRPLLAGGTTDTQYF. CDR3 coding DNA: TGTGCCAGCAGCCGCCCTTTACTAGCGGGGGGAACCACAGATACGCAGTATTTT. The full variable domain, rest sourced from reference TRBV11-2 and TRBJ2-3, is EAGVAQSPRYKIIEKRQSVAFWCNPISGHATLYWYQQILGQGPKLLIQFQNNGVVDDSQLPKDRFSAERLKGVDSTLKIQPAKLEDSAVYLCASSRPLLAGGTTDTQYFGPGTRLTVL.

This clone was counted only a few times. The chain combines TRBV27 with TRBJ1-2; tentative D call: TRBD1 (5 bases). V was cut by 4 bases and J by 4 bases, with 10 bases left in between. The V gene's germline CDR1 is MNHEY and CDR2 SMNVEV (reference sequence). The CDR3 is 13 amino acids. The CDR3 protein is CASSYDRGYGYTF. As DNA, the CDR3 is TGTGCCAGCAGTTACGACAGAGGCTATGGCTACACCTTC.

The chain links TRBV5-4 to TRBJ1-1, with a tentative D call TRBD1 (5 bases). The CDR3 runs to 14 residues. The V gene's germline CDR1 is SGHNT and CDR2 YYREEE (reference sequence). The V and J ends lost 0 bases and 0 bases respectively, with 6 bases between them. CDR3 DNA: TGTGCCAGCAGCTTGGCGACAGTGAACACTGAAGCTTTCTTT. Translated: CASSLATVNTEAFF.

The rearrangement joins TRBV27 to TRBJ1-3; 9 bases are a match to TRBD1. Germline CDR1 and CDR2: MNHEY and SMNVEV (reference sequence). The V gene end was trimmed by 5 bases and the J gene end by 4 bases; junction bases not matched to a gene: 3. This CDR3 comprises 14 residues. CDR3 in amino acids: CASSKGQGGNTIYF. The DNA for the CDR3 is TGTGCCAGCAGTAAGGGACAGGGAGGAAACACCATATATTTT.

The rearrangement links TRBV5-1 to TRBJ2-5, with 7 positions matching TRBD1. The V gene's germline CDR1 is SGHRS and CDR2 YFSETQ. This CDR3 is 15 amino acids long. Trimming at V came to 2 bases and at J to 5 bases, leaving 9 bases not matched to a gene. The CDR3 nucleotides are TGCGCCAGCAGCTTCGGGGACAGAGATGGGGAGACCCAGTACTTC. It specifies CASSFGDRDGETQYF.

The J gene is TRBJ2-7, the V gene TRBV7-9; the D gene is possibly TRBD2 (5 bases). V was shortened by 1 base and J by 0 bases, with 10 bases between the two germline ends. The CDR3 is made up of 15 amino acids. Germline values: CDR1 SEHNR, CDR2 FQNEAQ (reference sequence). The CDR3 DNA is TGTGCCAGCAGCTTAGTAACGGGAAACTCCTACGAGCAGTACTTC. It encodes CASSLVTGNSYEQYF.

V usage is TRBV30 and J usage is TRBJ2-2; D is unclear. V was shortened by 4 bases and J by 7 bases, with 7 bases between the two germline ends. The CDR3 is 11 residues long. Germline CDR1 reads GTSNPN; CDR2 reads SVGIG (reference sequence). The CDR3 DNA is TGTGCCTGGACCTCAGGCGGGGAGCTGTTTTTT. Translated, it gives CAWTSGGELFF.

This chain uses TRBV6-5 with TRBJ1-1; TRBD1 matches 7 bases. This CDR3 region has 14 residues. V lost 7 bases to trimming and J lost 1 base; unmatched junction nucleotides: 6. Germline CDR1 and CDR2: MNHEY and SVGAGI. The CDR3 spells CASKNRQGNTEAFF. The CDR3 region has the DNA TGTGCCAGCAAAAACCGACAGGGGAACACTGAAGCTTTCTTT.

The CDR3 spells CASSSSWTGNTEAFF. For the CDR3, the DNA is TGTGCCAGCAGCTCTAGCTGGACAGGGAACACTGAAGCTTTCTTT. J is TRBJ1-1 and V is TRBV9; 7 bases are a match to TRBD1. Germline V gene data show CDR1 as SGDLS and CDR2 as YYNGEE. V lost 4 bases, J lost 1 base, and 7 bases stayed unmatched. This CDR3 is 15 amino acids long.

The chain uses TRBV10-3 and TRBJ1-1, with D tentatively TRBD1 (5 bases). V lost 4 bases and J lost 1, with 13 bases in between. Germline V gene data show CDR1 as ENHRY and CDR2 as SYGVKD. This CDR3 has 15 amino acids. CDR3 protein: CAISASDKPNTEAFF. CDR3 in DNA: TGTGCCATCAGTGCGTCGGACAAGCCGAACACTGAAGCTTTCTTT.